This T cell receptor beta chain originates from a study of CD8 T cells in Susac syndrome. The CDR3 runs to 17 residues. V lost 0 bases, J lost 2 bases, and 6 bases stayed unmatched. CDR1 and CDR2 (germline): LGHDT, YNNKEL (reference sequence). Reverse transcription of 0.5 to 1 ug RNA was performed with random hexamers. One entry per CDR3 protein results from TCRdb running MiXCR on the immunoSEQ multiplex PCR reads. The sample includes 80,000 to 95,000 distinct CDR3 sequences, roughly 94% of them seen just once. The authors sequenced TCR beta from blood CD8+ and CD4+ T cells. Negative magnetic isolation gave CD8+ and CD4+ cells; FACS enriched CD8+ TEMRA.

This sequence was found in a human donor with Susac syndrome. The sequenced sample was CD8+ T cells from PBMCs. V is TRBV3-1 and J is TRBJ2-3; TRBD2 matches 9 bases. DNA for the CDR3: TGTGCCAGCAGCCAAGAGGGGACTAGCCCCTACACAGATACGCAGTATTTT. Protein product: CASSQEGTSPYTDTQYF.